These 23 T cell receptor beta chains were all obtained from the same sample, sequenced in a study of CD8+ T cells in alopecia areata. Treatment reported: oral pan-JAK inhibitor, 5-10 mg twice daily. Sequencing relied on a cDNA template that was reverse transcribed from extracted RNA. The data were produced by immunoSEQ multiplex PCR, yet TCRdb's version contains in-frame clones alone and is incomplete. This table has 180,000 or so clones, around half appearing once. The sample was CD8+ T cells sorted from blood, taken at week 24, from a patient treated with tofacitinib. Receptor source: a human donor with alopecia areata.

The chain carries TRBV13 and TRBJ1-2, with TRBD1 as a possible D gene (5 bases). Trimming stripped 0 bases from V and 8 bases from J, with 10 bases between. Germline values: CDR1 PRHDT, CDR2 FYEKMQ (reference sequence). CDR3 length: 13 amino acids. CDR3 sequence (DNA): TGTGCCAGCAGCTTAGGAGGGGCAGGGGGCTACACCTTC. This encodes CASSLGGAGGYTF.

The chain joins TRBV25-1 to TRBJ2-4; maybe TRBD1 (5 bases). In germline, CDR1 is MGHDK, CDR2 SYGVNS. This CDR3 contains 15 residues. The ends were cut back, 4 bases at V and 6 bases at J, with 16 bases in the middle. CDR3 sequence (DNA): TGTGCCAGCAGTGGTAGGGGAAGTATTAGAAACATTCAGTACTTC. This encodes CASSGRGSIRNIQYF.

This clone was detected a few times. The rearrangement uses TRBV29-1 and TRBJ1-2, with no clear D. Germline CDR1 is SQVTM and CDR2 is ANQGSEA. Trimming removed 7 bases at V and 6 bases at J, with 18 bases between. The CDR3 has 13 residues. CDR3 region: CSAWTSGKNGYTF. As DNA, the CDR3 is TGCAGCGCCTGGACCAGCGGGAAAAATGGCTACACCTTC. The variable domain in full, with the rest retrieved from reference TRBV29-1 and TRBJ1-2, is SAVISQKPSRDICQRGTSLTIQCQVDSQVTMMFWYRQQPGQSLTLIATANQGSEATYESGFVIDKFPISRPNLTFSTLTVSNMSPEDSSIYLCSAWTSGKNGYTFGSGTRLTVV.

The J gene is TRBJ2-5, the V gene TRBV7-9; D gene unclear. Germline CDR1 reads SEHNR; CDR2 reads FQNEAQ (reference sequence). The CDR3 contains 14 residues. With 1 base removed from V and 2 bases from J, the gap between germline ends came to 8 bases. The CDR3 region is CASSLGEWQETQYF. For the CDR3, the DNA is TGTGCCAGCAGCTTAGGAGAGTGGCAAGAGACCCAGTACTTC.

This chain uses TRBV29-1 with TRBJ2-7; TRBD1 aligns across 9 bases. Germline lookup yields CDR1 SQVTM and CDR2 ANQGSEA. V gave up 8 bases and J gave up 4 bases; unmatched junction bases: 9. This CDR3 spans 13 amino acids. CDR3 in amino acids: CSYRGDRVYEQYF. CDR3 DNA sequence: TGCAGCTACCGTGGGGACAGGGTTTACGAGCAGTACTTC.

V is TRBV29-1 and J is TRBJ1-2; the match to TRBD1 covers 8 bases. V shed 7 bases, J shed 4 bases, and the junction held 11 bases outside the gene matches. The CDR3 length is 14 residues. The germline V gene has CDR1 SQVTM and CDR2 ANQGSEA. CDR3 sequence (DNA): TGCAGCGCACCAGAGACAGGGGTGGGCTATGGCTACACCTTC. Encoded protein: CSAPETGVGYGYTF. Full variable domain (missing parts from reference TRBV29-1 and TRBJ1-2): SAVISQKPSRDICQRGTSLTIQCQVDSQVTMMFWYRQQPGQSLTLIATANQGSEATYESGFVIDKFPISRPNLTFSTLTVSNMSPEDSSIYLCSAPETGVGYGYTFGSGTRLTVV.

This sequence joins TRBV2 and TRBJ2-7; D is perhaps TRBD1 or TRBD2 (6 bases each). The V gene lost 11 bases and the J gene lost 0 bases, with 17 bases spanning the gap. The CDR3 extends over 14 amino acids. From germline, CDR1 is SNHLY and CDR2 FYNNEI. The CDR3 spells CAGDRGDNSYEQYF. The CDR3 DNA reads as TGTGCCGGCGATAGGGGGGACAACTCCTACGAGCAGTACTTC.

V usage is TRBV13 and J usage is TRBJ2-3; 7 positions match TRBD2. V was pared by 8 bases and J by 1 base, with 0 bases of the junction left unmatched. The CDR3 contains 12 residues. Germline CDR1 reads PRHDT; CDR2 reads FYEKMQ (reference sequence). CDR3 bases: TGTGCCAGCGGGGGGGGCACAGATACGCAGTATTTT. Translation gives CASGGGTDTQYF.

This clone was observed a handful of times. The sample has other DNA sequences that encode this CDR3 too. V gene TRBV29-1 combines with J gene TRBJ2-1, with a tentative D call TRBD2 (5 bases). The CDR3 extends over 13 amino acids. Trimming pared 4 bases from V and 1 base from J, leaving 8 bases between. Germline CDR1 and CDR2: SQVTM and ANQGSEA. CDR3 coding DNA: TGCAGCGTTGCAGGAGGTTCCTACAATGAGCAGTTCTTC. As protein: CSVAGGSYNEQFF.

The genes are TRBV4-3 and TRBJ1-2, with 12 bases fitting TRBD1. V lost 1 base, J lost 3 bases, and 3 bases stayed unmatched. Germline V gene lookup returns CDR1 LGHNA and CDR2 YSLEER. The CDR3 is 16 amino acids. As DNA, the CDR3 is TGCGCCAGCAGCCAAGGAGGGACAGGGGGCGACTATGGCTACACCTTC. Protein product: CASSQGGTGGDYGYTF.

This clone was observed a few times. V usage is TRBV9 and J usage is TRBJ2-2, with a weak D call TRBD2 (5 bases). V lost 0 bases and J 5 bases, leaving 11 bases between the germline ends. CDR1 is SGDLS, CDR2 YYNGEE, per germline. This CDR3 comprises 15 residues. The CDR3 DNA reads as TGTGCCAGCAGCGTAGCCGGGGATTTGACCGGGGAGCTGTTTTTT. Its protein is CASSVAGDLTGELFF.

The V gene is TRBV19, the J gene TRBJ2-7; a weak D match, TRBD2 (6 bases). V was cut by 5 bases and J by 2 bases, with 10 bases left in between. The length of the CDR3 is 13 residues. Germline loops: CDR1 LNHDA, CDR2 SQIVND (reference sequence). CDR3 protein: CASSVSGAYEQYF. The CDR3 DNA reads as TGTGCCAGTAGTGTTAGCGGAGCCTACGAGCAGTACTTC.

The chain recombines TRBV6-5 with TRBJ2-7; D uncertain. The length of the CDR3 is 16 residues. Trimming removed 0 bases at V and 0 bases at J, with 12 bases between. Germline V gene data show CDR1 as MNHEY and CDR2 as SVGAGI. CDR3 region: CASSYSSGDSSYEQYF. CDR3 nucleotides: TGTGCCAGCAGTTACTCGAGTGGGGATAGCTCCTACGAGCAGTACTTC.

This clone has a handful of counts. The V and J genes are TRBV2 and TRBJ1-5; 8 bases are shared with TRBD1. The CDR3 is made up of 16 amino acids. Trimming cost V 5 bases and J 5 bases; bases outside gene matches: 11. Germline lookup yields CDR1 SNHLY and CDR2 FYNNEI. CDR3 nucleotide sequence: TGTGCCAGCAGTATCCACCCCTCAGGGGGCGATCAGCCCCAGCATTTT. Translation: CASSIHPSGGDQPQHF.

Only a few counts were recorded for this clone. The chain couples TRBV5-1 to TRBJ1-2; D is ambiguous. CDR3 length: 14 amino acids. Germline V CDR1 and CDR2: SGHRS, YFSETQ. V shed 1 base and J shed 8 bases, with 15 bases lying between them. CDR3 amino acids: CASSLKGSSLGYTF. CDR3 coding DNA: TGCGCCAGCAGCTTGAAGGGATCCTCTCTGGGCTACACCTTC.

The V gene is TRBV19, the J gene TRBJ2-7, with 9 bases that match TRBD1. There are 14 residues in the CDR3. CDR1 LNHDA and CDR2 SQIVND come from the germline V gene (reference sequence). V trimming: 8 bases; J trimming: 2 bases; junction bases outside the gene matches: 7. The CDR3 DNA is TGTGCCAGTGGTCCGGGACAGGGCCCCTACGAGCAGTACTTC. This translates into CASGPGQGPYEQYF.

This clone was seen a handful of times. J is TRBJ1-2 and V is TRBV9; 7 bases map to TRBD1. The germline gives CDR1 SGDLS, CDR2 YYNGEE. The CDR3 has 14 amino acids. V dropped 3 bases and J dropped 6; count of bases not matched to a gene: 8. This CDR3 reads CASSGQGSLDGYTF. CDR3 DNA: TGTGCCAGCAGCGGACAGGGTTCTTTGGATGGCTACACCTTC.

This clone turned up a few times. This chain links TRBV28 with TRBJ2-1; 12 bases are shared with TRBD2. The germline V gene encodes CDR1 MDHEN and CDR2 SYDVKM. This CDR3 has 16 amino acids. V gave up 5 bases and J gave up 4 bases; unmatched junction bases: 6. The CDR3 bases are TGTGCCAGCAGTCTACTGACTAGCGGGGGATACAATGAGCAGTTCTTC. This translates into CASSLLTSGGYNEQFF.

The rearrangement joins TRBV6-5 to TRBJ2-1; D may correspond to TRBD1 or TRBD2 (5 bases each). V lost 2 bases and J lost 9, with 5 bases in between. The CDR3 runs 11 residues. Germline CDR1 and CDR2: MNHEY and SVGAGI. CDR3: CASSYGGEQFF. The CDR3, as DNA: TGTGCCAGCAGTTACGGGGGTGAGCAGTTCTTC.

This chain uses TRBV9 with TRBJ1-1; D ambiguous. Looked up from germline, CDR1 is SGDLS and CDR2 is YYNGEE. Between the trimmed V and J ends, which lost 5 bases and 5 bases, there was a span of 10 bases. This CDR3 has 12 amino acids. DNA of the CDR3: TGTGCCAGCAGGGGGTTGGGGACTGAAGCTTTCTTT. It yields the protein CASRGLGTEAFF. The variable domain in full, completed from reference TRBV9 and TRBJ1-1, reads DSGVTQTPKHLITATGQRVTLRCSPRSGDLSVYWYQQSLDQGLQFLIQYYNGEERAKGNILERFSAQQFPDLHSELNLSSLELGDSALYFCASRGLGTEAFFGQGTRLTVV.

V is TRBV19 and J is TRBJ1-1; no clear D gene. CDR1 is LNHDA, CDR2 SQIVND, per germline (reference sequence). The CDR3 is 12 amino acids. V was pared by 10 bases and J by 1 base, with 10 bases between. In DNA, the CDR3 is TGTGCCACCGCAAACGGGAACACTGAAGCTTTCTTT. It is translated as CATANGNTEAFF.

This chain links TRBV4-3 with TRBJ2-3; 8 bases agree with TRBD2. The germline gives CDR1 LGHNA, CDR2 YSLEER. Trimming removed 0 bases from V and 2 bases from J; junction bases left unmatched: 7. The CDR3 sequence is 17 residues long. The CDR3 nucleotides are TGCGCCAGCAGCCAAGAGATGCGGGGGGCCTACACAGATACGCAGTATTTT. It is translated as CASSQEMRGAYTDTQYF.

This clone has more than one count but fewer than ten. The V call is TRBV11-2, the J call TRBJ2-7; tentative D call: TRBD2 (5 bases). The V end was cut by 5 bases, the J end by 5 bases, with 7 bases between. Germline loops: CDR1 SGHAT, CDR2 FQNNGV. The CDR3 spans 11 residues. The CDR3 loop is CASSPGDEQYF. CDR3 in DNA: TGTGCCAGCAGCCCCGGGGACGAGCAGTACTTC.